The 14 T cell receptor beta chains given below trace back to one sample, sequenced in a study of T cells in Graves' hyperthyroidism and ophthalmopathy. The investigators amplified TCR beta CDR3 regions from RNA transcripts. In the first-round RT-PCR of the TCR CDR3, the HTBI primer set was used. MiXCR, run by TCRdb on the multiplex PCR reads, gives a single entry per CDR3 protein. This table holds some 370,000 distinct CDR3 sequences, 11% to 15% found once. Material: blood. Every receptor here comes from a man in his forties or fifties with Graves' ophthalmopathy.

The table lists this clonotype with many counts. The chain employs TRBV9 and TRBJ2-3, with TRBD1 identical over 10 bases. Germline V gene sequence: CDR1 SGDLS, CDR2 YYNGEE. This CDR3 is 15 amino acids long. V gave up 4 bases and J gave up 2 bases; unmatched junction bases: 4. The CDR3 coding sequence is TGTGCCAGCAGCCTCGACAGGGGGCCCACAGATACGCAGTATTTT. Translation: CASSLDRGPTDTQYF.

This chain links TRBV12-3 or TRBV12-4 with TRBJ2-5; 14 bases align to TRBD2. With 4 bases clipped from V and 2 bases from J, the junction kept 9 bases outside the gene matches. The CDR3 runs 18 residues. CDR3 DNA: TGTGCCAGCAGTTACTCGGGACTAGCGGGAGTAGAACAAGAGACCCAGTACTTC. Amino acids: CASSYSGLAGVEQETQYF.

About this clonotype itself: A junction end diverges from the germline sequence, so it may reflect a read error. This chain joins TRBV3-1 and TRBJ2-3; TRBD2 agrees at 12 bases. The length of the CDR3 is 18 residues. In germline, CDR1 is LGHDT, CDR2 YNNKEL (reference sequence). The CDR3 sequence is CASSLELAGGLLTDAQYF. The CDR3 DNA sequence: TGTGCCAGCAGCCTGGAACTAGCGGGAGGCCTACTCACAGATGCGCAGTATTTT.

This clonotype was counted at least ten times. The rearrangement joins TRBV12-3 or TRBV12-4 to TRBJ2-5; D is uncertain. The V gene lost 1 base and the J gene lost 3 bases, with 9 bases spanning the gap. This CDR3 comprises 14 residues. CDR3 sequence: CASSLEFWEETQYF. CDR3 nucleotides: TGTGCCAGCAGTTTAGAGTTCTGGGAAGAGACCCAGTACTTC.

CDR3 in amino acids: CASSLGHANTEAFF. CDR3 coding DNA: TGTGCCAGCAGTTTAGGTCATGCGAACACTGAAGCTTTCTTT. This chain connects TRBV12-3 or TRBV12-4 to TRBJ1-1; D not certain. This CDR3 is 14 amino acids long. The V and J ends lost 1 base and 1 base respectively, with 7 bases between them.

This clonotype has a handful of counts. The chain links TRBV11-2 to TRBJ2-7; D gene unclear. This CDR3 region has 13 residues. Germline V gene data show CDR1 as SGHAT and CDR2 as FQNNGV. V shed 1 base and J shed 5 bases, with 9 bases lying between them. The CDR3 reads CASSLVRLNEQYF. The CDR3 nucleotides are TGTGCCAGCAGCTTAGTGAGACTCAACGAGCAGTACTTC.

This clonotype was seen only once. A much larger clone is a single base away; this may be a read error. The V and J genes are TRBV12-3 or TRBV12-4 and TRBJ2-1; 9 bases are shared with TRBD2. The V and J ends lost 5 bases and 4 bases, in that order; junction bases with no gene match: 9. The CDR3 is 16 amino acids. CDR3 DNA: TGTGCCAGCAGTCCAATGGGACTAGCCACATACAATGAGCAGTTCTTC. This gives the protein CASSPMGLATYNEQFF.

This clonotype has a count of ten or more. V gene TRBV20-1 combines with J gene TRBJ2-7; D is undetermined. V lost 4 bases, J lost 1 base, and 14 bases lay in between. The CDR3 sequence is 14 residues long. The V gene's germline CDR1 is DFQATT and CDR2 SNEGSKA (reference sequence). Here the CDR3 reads CSANPAGRSYEQYF. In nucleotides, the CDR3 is TGCAGTGCTAATCCTGCCGGGCGTTCCTACGAGCAGTACTTC.

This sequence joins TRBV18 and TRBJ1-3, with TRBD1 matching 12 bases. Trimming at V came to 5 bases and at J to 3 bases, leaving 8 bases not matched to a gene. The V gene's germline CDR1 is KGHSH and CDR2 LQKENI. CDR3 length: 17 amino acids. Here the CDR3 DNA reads TGTGCCAGCTCAACAAGGGGACAGGGGGCGAATGGAAACACCATATATTTT. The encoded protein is CASSTRGQGANGNTIYF. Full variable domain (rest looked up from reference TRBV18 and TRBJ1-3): NAGVMQNPRHLVRRRGQEARLRCSPMKGHSHVYWYRQLPEEGLKFMVYLQKENIIDESGMPKERFSAEFPKEGPSILRIQQVVRGDSAAYFCASSTRGQGANGNTIYFGEGSWLTVV.

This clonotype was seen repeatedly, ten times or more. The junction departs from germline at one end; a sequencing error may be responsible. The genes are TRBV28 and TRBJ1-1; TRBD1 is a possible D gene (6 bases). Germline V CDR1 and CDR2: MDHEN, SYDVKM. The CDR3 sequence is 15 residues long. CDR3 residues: CASSLSGGRDTEAFF. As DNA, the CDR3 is TGTGCCAGCAGTTTATCTGGGGGGCGCGACACTGAGGCTTTCTTT.

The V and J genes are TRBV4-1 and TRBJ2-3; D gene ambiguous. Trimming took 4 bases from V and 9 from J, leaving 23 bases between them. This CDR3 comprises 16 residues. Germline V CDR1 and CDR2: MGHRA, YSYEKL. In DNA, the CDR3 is TGCGCCAGCAGCCGCCAATTGGATTCTCGCTCGTTAACGCAGTATTTT. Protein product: CASSRQLDSRSLTQYF.

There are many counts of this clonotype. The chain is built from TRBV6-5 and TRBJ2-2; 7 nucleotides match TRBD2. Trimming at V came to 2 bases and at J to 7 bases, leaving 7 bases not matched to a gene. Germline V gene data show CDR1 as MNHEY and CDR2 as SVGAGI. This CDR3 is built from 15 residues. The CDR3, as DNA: TGTGCCAGCAGTTACGGGGACTGGACTAGCGGGGAGCTGTTTTTT. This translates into CASSYGDWTSGELFF.

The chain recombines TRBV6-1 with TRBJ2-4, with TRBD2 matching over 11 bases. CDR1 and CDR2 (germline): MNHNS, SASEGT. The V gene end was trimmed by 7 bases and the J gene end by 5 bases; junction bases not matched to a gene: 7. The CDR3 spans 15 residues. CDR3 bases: TGTGCCAGCAAAACTAGCGGGAGCCCCCAAAACATTCAGTACTTC. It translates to CASKTSGSPQNIQYF.

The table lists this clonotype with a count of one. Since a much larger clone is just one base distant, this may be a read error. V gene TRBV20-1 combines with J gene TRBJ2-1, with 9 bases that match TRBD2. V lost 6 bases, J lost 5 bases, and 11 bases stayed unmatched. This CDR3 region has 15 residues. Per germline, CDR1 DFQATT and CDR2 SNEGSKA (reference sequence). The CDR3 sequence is CSATLGTSRNNEQFF. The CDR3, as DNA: TGCAGTGCCACCTTAGGGACTAGCAGAAACAATGAGCAGTTCTTC.